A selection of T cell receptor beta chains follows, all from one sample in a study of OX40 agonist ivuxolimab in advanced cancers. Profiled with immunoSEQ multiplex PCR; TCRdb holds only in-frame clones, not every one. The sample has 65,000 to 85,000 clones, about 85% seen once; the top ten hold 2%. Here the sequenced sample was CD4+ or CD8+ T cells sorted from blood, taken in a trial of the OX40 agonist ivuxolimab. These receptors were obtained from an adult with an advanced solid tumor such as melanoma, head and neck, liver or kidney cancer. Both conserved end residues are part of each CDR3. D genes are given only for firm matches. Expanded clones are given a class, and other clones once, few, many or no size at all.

cdr3_aa: CASSLGQGAGTDTQYF
cdr3_nt: TGCGCCAGCAGCTTGGGACAGGGGGCTGGCACAGATACGCAGTATTTT
d_call: TRBD1
v_call: TRBV5-1
j_call: TRBJ2-3
clone_size: NA

cdr3_aa: CASSALTGAEAFF
cdr3_nt: TGTGCCAGTAGTGCCCTCACGGGGGCGGAAGCTTTCTTT
d_call: NA
v_call: TRBV19
j_call: TRBJ1-1
clone_size: once

cdr3_aa: CASRQGDNTEAFF
cdr3_nt: TGTGCCAGCAGACAGGGGGACAACACTGAAGCTTTCTTT
d_call: TRBD1
v_call: TRBV6-6
j_call: TRBJ1-1
clone_size: NA

cdr3_aa: CASSVGSPYNEQFF
cdr3_nt: TGTGCCAGCAGTGTCGGGAGCCCCTACAATGAGCAGTTCTTC
d_call: NA
v_call: TRBV2
j_call: TRBJ2-1
clone_size: NA

cdr3_aa: CASSDQGPDNSPLHF
cdr3_nt: TGTGCCAGCAGTGACCAGGGGCCAGATAATTCACCCCTCCACTTT
d_call: NA
v_call: TRBV2
j_call: TRBJ1-6
clone_size: NA

cdr3_aa: CSVSVGSGGAQYNEQFF
cdr3_nt: TGCAGCGTTTCGGTGGGTAGCGGGGGGGCACAGTACAATGAGCAGTTCTTC
d_call: TRBD2
v_call: TRBV29-1
j_call: TRBJ2-1
clone_size: NA

cdr3_aa: CASSPGTPRYNEQFF
cdr3_nt: TGTGCCAGCAGCCCCGGTACCCCGAGGTACAATGAGCAGTTCTTC
d_call: NA
v_call: TRBV5-4
j_call: TRBJ2-1
clone_size: NA

cdr3_aa: CASSPGRGEQYF
cdr3_nt: TGTGCCAGCTCACCGGGACGGGGTGAGCAGTACTTC
d_call: NA
v_call: TRBV18
j_call: TRBJ2-7
clone_size: NA

cdr3_aa: CASSQPGQETQYF
cdr3_nt: TGCGCCAGCAGCCAACCCGGCCAAGAGACCCAGTACTTC
d_call: NA
v_call: TRBV4-1
j_call: TRBJ2-5
clone_size: NA

cdr3_aa: CASSRGAGKGQPQHF
cdr3_nt: TGTGCCAGCAGCCGGGGGGCAGGGAAAGGACAGCCCCAGCATTTT
d_call: NA
v_call: TRBV4-2
j_call: TRBJ1-5
clone_size: NA